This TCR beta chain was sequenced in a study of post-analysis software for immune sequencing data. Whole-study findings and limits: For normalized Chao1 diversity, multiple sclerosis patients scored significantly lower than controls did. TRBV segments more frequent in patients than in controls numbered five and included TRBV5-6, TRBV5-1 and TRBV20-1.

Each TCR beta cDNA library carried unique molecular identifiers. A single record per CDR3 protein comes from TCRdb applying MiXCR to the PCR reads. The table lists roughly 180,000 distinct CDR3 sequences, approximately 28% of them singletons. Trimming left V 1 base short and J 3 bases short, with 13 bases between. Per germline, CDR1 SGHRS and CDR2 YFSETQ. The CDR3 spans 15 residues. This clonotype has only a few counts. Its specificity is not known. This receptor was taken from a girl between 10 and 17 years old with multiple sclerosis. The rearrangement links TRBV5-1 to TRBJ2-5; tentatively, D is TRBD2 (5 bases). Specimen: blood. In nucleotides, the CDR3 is TGCGCCAGCAGCTTGTCGGCTAGCCAGGAAGAGACCCAGTACTTC. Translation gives CASSLSASQEETQYF.